This TCR beta chain was captured by sequencing in a study of T cell repertoires in cytomegalovirus infection. On the study more broadly: CMV infection together with matching HLA type was indicated by public TCR beta signatures. Regarding the study as a whole: The cumulative frequency of public TCR beta families distinguished individuals who carried CMV together with the relevant HLA. The ex vivo response was dominated by HLA-C-restricted CMV-specific TCR beta clonotypes.

Concerning this clonotype: Its antigen is as yet unknown.

With 5 bases clipped from V and 0 bases from J, the junction kept 18 bases outside the gene matches. Germline V gives CDR1 SEHNR, CDR2 FQNEAQ (reference sequence). This CDR3 comprises 19 residues. Each CDR3 protein is one row after TCRdb ran MiXCR on the reads. Of some 180,000 distinct CDR3 sequences in the sample, roughly a fifth were seen once. Sequenced: PBMCs. The clonotype comes from a human donor in good health (CMV status not recorded). Some clones in this sample may be carry-over from other donors' samples. The rearrangement links TRBV7-9 to TRBJ2-5; 7 positions match TRBD1. The CDR3 reads CASSQPPTSGTAYQETQYF. The CDR3 bases are TGTGCCAGCAGCCAACCTCCAACCTCCGGGACAGCGTACCAAGAGACCCAGTACTTC. Full variable domain (outside the CDR3, taken from reference TRBV7-9 and TRBJ2-5): DTGVSQNPRHKITKRGQNVTFRCDPISEHNRLYWYRQTLGQGPEFLTYFQNEAQLEKSRLLSDRFSAERPKGSFSTLEIQRTEQGDSAMYLCASSQPPTSGTAYQETQYFGPGTRLLVL.